The clone carrying this TCR beta chain showed up many times. The table came from immunoSEQ multiplex PCR; TCRdb's copy has only in-frame clones and leaves some out. The data hold 25,000 to 35,000 clones, with approximately 75% observed a single time. Germline V gives CDR1 MNHEY, CDR2 SMNVEV (reference sequence). This CDR3 has 13 residues. The germline V and J ends were trimmed by 6 bases and 4 bases, with 10 bases remaining between them. The source of the sample is a study of blood T cell repertoires in COVID-19. The sequenced material came from peripheral blood. The source is a boy between 2 and 10 years old with active or convalescent COVID-19. This chain links TRBV27 with TRBJ2-1, with D perhaps matching TRBD1 (5 bases). The CDR3 DNA reads TGTGCCAGCAGCATGACAGCTTACAATGAGCAGTTCTTC. Residues: CASSMTAYNEQFF.